The clone carrying this T cell receptor beta chain appeared once. These data originate in a study of blood T cell repertoires in COVID-19. For the study at large: T cells, B-cell-depleted T cells, or PBMCs provided the cDNA or gDNA that served as material.

The CDR3 length is 15 residues. CDR1 and CDR2 (germline): SGHKS, YYEKEE (reference sequence). Trimming took 0 bases from V and 3 from J, leaving 12 bases between them. Only in-frame clones appear in the TCRdb table, and some are missing; sequencing was by immunoSEQ multiplex PCR. The sample has some 240,000 clones, roughly nine tenths seen once. Material for sequencing was peripheral blood. The TCR was taken from a middle-aged woman who had recovered from COVID-19. This rearrangement joins TRBV5-5 to TRBJ1-2, with D possibly TRBD1 on 6 matching bases. The CDR3 DNA reads TGTGCCAGCAGCTTGGAGGGAGGGGGTCACTATGGCTACACCTTC. It encodes CASSLEGGGHYGYTF.